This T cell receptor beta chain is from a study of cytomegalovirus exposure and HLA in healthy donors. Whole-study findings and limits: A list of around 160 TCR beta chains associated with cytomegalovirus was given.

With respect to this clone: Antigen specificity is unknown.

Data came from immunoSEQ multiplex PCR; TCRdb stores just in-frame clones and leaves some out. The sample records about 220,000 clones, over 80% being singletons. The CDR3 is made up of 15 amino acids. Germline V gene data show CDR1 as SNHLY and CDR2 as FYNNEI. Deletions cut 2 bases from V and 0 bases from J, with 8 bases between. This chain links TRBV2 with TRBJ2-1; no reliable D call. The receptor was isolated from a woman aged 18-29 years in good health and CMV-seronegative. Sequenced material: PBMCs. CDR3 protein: CASSEPSVSYNEQFF. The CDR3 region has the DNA TGTGCCAGCAGTGAACCAAGCGTCTCCTACAATGAGCAGTTCTTC.